What follows are 22 T cell receptor beta chains derived from one specimen sequenced in a study of Tregs in tolerant kidney transplant recipients. Only in-frame clones appear in the TCRdb table, and some are missing; sequencing was by immunoSEQ multiplex PCR. This sample carries 50,000 to 65,000 clones, with roughly 0.8% going to the ten biggest clones. The material sequenced was CD4+ T cells from blood, taken before the transplant. Receptors originate from a human donor who received a combined kidney and bone marrow transplant.

Details on this clone: The DNA ends 3 residues before the CDR3 does, and the rest of the CDR3 is filled in from the germline J gene. This chain uses TRBV2 with TRBJ2-7, with 11 bases matching TRBD2. CDR1 is SNHLY and CDR2 is FYNNEI in the germline V gene. This CDR3 comprises 14 residues. With V trimmed by 5 bases and J by 3 bases, 3 bases remained unmatched. The DNA read from the CDR3 is TGTGCCAGCAGTCCGACTAGCGGGGTCTACGAG. Translated, it gives CASSPTSGVYE. The whole CDR3 is CASSPTSGVYEQYF.

Concerning this clone itself: The read terminates 3 residues ahead of where the CDR3 ends, so the germline J gene completes it. The chain is built from TRBV19 and TRBJ2-5; 11 bases line up with TRBD1. The CDR3 runs 14 residues. Germline assignment: CDR1 LNHDA and CDR2 SQIVND (reference sequence). The J segment lost 5 bases and the V segment lost 8 bases, leaving 7 bases of the junction unmatched. This CDR3 reads CASSLGQGAETQYF. The part of the CDR3 DNA that was read is TGTGCCAGTTCCCTAGGACAGGGGGCGGAGACC.

With regard to this clone: The read ends 3 residues shy of where the CDR3 ends; the end is completed using the germline J gene. V gene TRBV6-2 or TRBV6-3 combines with J gene TRBJ1-2; weak D call: TRBD1 (5 bases). The CDR3 contains 11 residues. The germline V and J ends were trimmed by 8 bases and 7 bases, with 11 bases remaining between them. Germline-derived CDR1 and CDR2 are MNHEY and SVGEGT. The CDR3 bases that were read are TGTGCCAGCGACGAGGGGCGTGGC. Protein sequence: CASDEGRG. The full CDR3 sequence reads CASDEGRGYTF.

The covered CDR3 bases are TGTGCCAGCAGCTTGGCAGGCCCTCCCACAGATACG. Its translation: CASSLAGPPTDT. The whole CDR3 is CASSLAGPPTDTQYF. The gene calls are TRBV11-2 and TRBJ2-3; D not resolved. The read terminates 3 residues ahead of where the CDR3 ends, so the germline J gene completes it. Trimming left V 3 bases short and J 2 bases short, with 12 bases between. The CDR3 length is 15 residues. CDR1 SGHAT and CDR2 FQNNGV come from the germline V gene.

As for this clone: The CDR3 extends 3 residues past the end of the read, so its final part is completed from the germline J gene. The V gene is TRBV18, the J gene TRBJ2-5; 9 bases align to TRBD1. V trimming: 3 bases; J trimming: 2 bases; junction bases outside the gene matches: 4. This CDR3 region has 15 residues. The germline gives CDR1 KGHSH, CDR2 LQKENI. The DNA read from the CDR3 is TGTGCCAGCTCACCTCGGACAGGGGAACAAGAGACC. Encoded protein: CASSPRTGEQET. The full CDR3 sequence reads CASSPRTGEQETQYF.

Of note for this clone: The observed sequence ends 3 residues before the CDR3 terminus, with the missing tail filled in from the germline J gene. The genes are TRBV29-1 and TRBJ2-7; a possible D gene is TRBD1 (6 bases). With 4 bases removed from V and 5 bases from J, the gap between germline ends came to 18 bases. Germline CDR1 reads SQVTM; CDR2 reads ANQGSEA. This CDR3 contains 14 residues. The CDR3 spells CSVAFGTKGDEQYF. CDR3 DNA (partial): TGCAGCGTTGCTTTCGGGACAAAAGGAGACGAG.

Details on this clone: From the germline J gene comes the end of the CDR3, since the read stops 3 residues before it. The chain links TRBV11-2 to TRBJ2-3, with unresolved D. This CDR3 has 12 residues. Deletions cut 3 bases from V and 6 bases from J, with 7 bases between. Per the germline V gene, CDR1 is SGHAT and CDR2 is FQNNGV. The CDR3 is CASSLKGDTQYF. The sequenced part of the CDR3 DNA is TGTGCCAGCAGCTTGAAAGGGGATACG.

As concerns this clone: From the germline J gene comes the end of the CDR3, since the read stops 3 residues before it. The chain has TRBV2 and TRBJ2-3; 8 bases agree with TRBD1. The length of the CDR3 is 15 residues. Germline lookup yields CDR1 SNHLY and CDR2 FYNNEI. The V segment lost 11 bases and the J segment 0 bases; nucleotides outside the gene matches: 10. The part of the CDR3 DNA that was read is TGTGCCTCCATAAGGGGACAGGCTAGCACAGATACG. Protein sequence: CASIRGQASTDT. The complete CDR3 reads CASIRGQASTDTQYF.

About this clone itself: The CDR3 end falls 3 residues outside the read, so it is completed with the germline J gene. V usage is TRBV2 and J usage is TRBJ2-7, with TRBD1 identical over 8 bases. This CDR3 is 14 amino acids long. Losses at the gene ends were 7 bases for V and 2 bases for J; bases not matched to a gene: 7. CDR1 and CDR2 (germline): SNHLY, FYNNEI. CDR3 DNA, as far as it was read: TGTGCCAGCATTAGTACGGACAGGGCCTACGAG. This sequence encodes CASISTDRAYE. The full CDR3 is CASISTDRAYEQYF.

Comment on this clone: The read falls 3 residues short of the CDR3 end, and the missing part is taken from the germline J gene. This rearrangement joins TRBV19 to TRBJ2-3; the D gene is possibly TRBD1 (7 bases). Germline lookup yields CDR1 LNHDA and CDR2 SQIVND (reference sequence). V was clipped by 4 bases and J by 4 bases, with 12 bases between them. The CDR3 runs 14 residues. The CDR3 loop reads CASSRRGQSDTQYF. The CDR3 bases that were read are TGTGCCAGTAGTAGGAGGGGGCAGTCAGATACG.

To note about this clone: The read falls 3 residues short of the CDR3 end, and the missing part is taken from the germline J gene. This sequence joins TRBV18 and TRBJ2-3, with 7 bases lining up with TRBD2. This CDR3 is built from 17 residues. CDR1 KGHSH and CDR2 LQKENI come from the germline V gene. Trimming at V came to 1 base and at J to 0 bases, leaving 7 bases not matched to a gene. CDR3 sequence: CASSPLVSSGSTDTQYF. The sequenced CDR3 bases are TGTGCCAGCTCACCACTCGTCTCTAGCGGTAGCACAGATACG.

A note on this clone: The read comes to an end 3 residues before the CDR3 does, leaving the germline J gene to fill in the end. V and J are TRBV7-9 and TRBJ1-4, with 10 nucleotides matching TRBD1. This CDR3 is 15 amino acids long. CDR1 SEHNR and CDR2 FQNEAQ come from the germline V gene (reference sequence). With V trimmed by 3 bases and J by 5 bases, 3 bases remained unmatched. This CDR3 reads CASSFLDRGNEKLFF. The part of the CDR3 DNA that was read is TGTGCCAGCAGCTTCCTGGACAGGGGGAATGAAAAA.

To note about this clone: The read terminates 3 residues before the CDR3 end, so the remaining end is supplied by the germline J gene. V is TRBV5-1 and J is TRBJ2-2; TRBD1 is a possible D gene (6 bases). The CDR3 contains 14 residues. V was shortened by 4 bases and J by 5 bases, with 12 bases between the two germline ends. Germline CDR1 SGHRS, CDR2 YFSETQ. The sequenced part of the CDR3 DNA is TGCGCCAGCAGCCCGCCCCAGGGGACCGGGGAG. This translates into CASSPPQGTGE. The entire CDR3 sequence reads CASSPPQGTGELFF.

About this clone: The read comes to an end 3 residues before the CDR3 does, leaving the germline J gene to fill in the end. V is TRBV18 and J is TRBJ1-1; 8 bases are shared with TRBD1. J gave up 2 bases and V 5 bases, and 10 bases lay outside the gene matches. The CDR3 loop spans 16 amino acids. Per the germline V gene, CDR1 is KGHSH and CDR2 is LQKENI. CDR3 region: CASSTGIGQGNTEAFF. The sequenced part of the CDR3 DNA is TGTGCCAGCTCAACGGGGATAGGACAGGGAAACACTGAA.

Regarding this clone: With the read ending 3 residues before the CDR3 end, the germline J gene is used to fill in that end. The chain couples TRBV6-2 or TRBV6-3 to TRBJ1-1; the D is unclear. The germline gives CDR1 MNHEY, CDR2 SVGEGT. The CDR3 consists of 11 residues. V lost 4 bases to trimming and J lost 7 bases, with 7 bases between them. CDR3 residues: CASSWAREAFF. Partial CDR3 DNA: TGTGCCAGCAGTTGGGCCCGTGAA.

A remark on this clone: The observed sequence ends 3 residues before the CDR3 terminus, with the missing tail filled in from the germline J gene. The chain employs TRBV7-2 and TRBJ1-1, with a tentative D call TRBD1 (5 bases). Between the trimmed V and J ends, which lost 8 bases and 1 base, there was a span of 14 bases. The CDR3 is 14 amino acids. From germline, CDR1 is SGHTA and CDR2 FQGNSA. CDR3 loop: CASASGGGNTEAFF. The CDR3 bases that were read are TGTGCCAGCGCGAGTGGGGGGGGGAACACTGAA.

Concerning this clone: The read ends 3 residues shy of where the CDR3 ends; the end is completed using the germline J gene. The chain has TRBV19 and TRBJ1-1, with D possibly matching TRBD1 (5 bases). The CDR3 contains 14 residues. V lost 3 bases, J lost 5 bases, and 13 bases lay in between. Germline-derived CDR1 and CDR2 are LNHDA and SQIVND (reference sequence). CDR3 loop: CASSIKPPGTEAFF. The sequenced part of the CDR3 DNA is TGTGCCAGTAGTATTAAGCCCCCAGGGACTGAA.

Comments on this clone: The read is 3 residues too short to cover the CDR3 end, so that end is filled in from the germline J gene. V gene TRBV2 combines with J gene TRBJ2-5, with a weak D call TRBD1 (7 bases). The CDR3 is 14 amino acids. The germline V gene has CDR1 SNHLY and CDR2 FYNNEI. V was trimmed by 9 bases and J by 4 bases, leaving 18 bases between them. Partial CDR3 DNA: TGTGCCAGTCAGGAAGCAGGGGGGTTAGAGACC. Amino acids: CASQEAGGLET. The complete CDR3 sequence is CASQEAGGLETQYF.

On this clone: The read terminates 3 residues ahead of where the CDR3 ends, so the germline J gene completes it. The V call is TRBV18, the J call TRBJ2-3, with 9 positions matching TRBD2. J was trimmed by 4 bases and V by 5 bases; bases with no gene match: 10. Germline V lookup: CDR1 KGHSH, CDR2 LQKENI. The CDR3 has 16 residues. This chain's CDR3 is CASSNLAGLRADTQYF. The DNA read from the CDR3 is TGTGCCAGCTCAAATCTAGCGGGACTACGGGCAGATACG.

Worth noting for this clone: The CDR3 end falls 3 residues outside the read, so it is completed with the germline J gene. The rearrangement links TRBV19 to TRBJ2-7; TRBD1 agrees at 7 bases. V was clipped by 5 bases and J by 4 bases; unmatched bases: 8. In germline, CDR1 is LNHDA, CDR2 SQIVND (reference sequence). This CDR3 is built from 14 residues. The CDR3 bases that were read are TGTGCCAGTAGTCCCCAGGGGGAAGGGTACGAG. Translated, it gives CASSPQGEGYE. The full CDR3 is CASSPQGEGYEQYF.

About this clone: Sequencing ends 3 residues short of the CDR3 end; the germline J gene provides the rest. The J gene is TRBJ2-7, the V gene TRBV7-2; no firm D call. Per the germline V gene, CDR1 is SGHTA and CDR2 is FQGNSA. Trimming removed 2 bases at V and 3 bases at J, with 5 bases between. The CDR3 spans 12 residues. The CDR3 region is CASSLNNYEQYF. The sequenced CDR3 bases are TGTGCCAGCAGCTTAAACAACTACGAG. Looking up the rest from reference TRBV7-2 and TRBJ2-7 gives the full variable domain: GAGVSQSPSNKVTEKGKDVELRCDPISGHTALYWYRQSLGQGLEFLIYFQGNSAPDKSGLPSDRFSAERTGGSVSTLTIQRTQQEDSAVYLCASSLNNYEQYFGPGTRLTVT.

In regard to this clone: The read stops 3 residues short of the end of the CDR3; the missing end is completed from the germline J gene. The chain combines TRBV7-6 with TRBJ2-2; 8 bases agree with TRBD2. Germline loops: CDR1 SGHVS, CDR2 FNYEAQ. Trimming cost V 3 bases and J 7 bases; bases outside gene matches: 1. This CDR3 has 13 residues. The sequenced part of the CDR3 DNA is TGTGCCAGCAGCTTCACTAGCGGCGGGGAG. It yields the protein CASSFTSGGE. In full, the CDR3 reads CASSFTSGGELFF.